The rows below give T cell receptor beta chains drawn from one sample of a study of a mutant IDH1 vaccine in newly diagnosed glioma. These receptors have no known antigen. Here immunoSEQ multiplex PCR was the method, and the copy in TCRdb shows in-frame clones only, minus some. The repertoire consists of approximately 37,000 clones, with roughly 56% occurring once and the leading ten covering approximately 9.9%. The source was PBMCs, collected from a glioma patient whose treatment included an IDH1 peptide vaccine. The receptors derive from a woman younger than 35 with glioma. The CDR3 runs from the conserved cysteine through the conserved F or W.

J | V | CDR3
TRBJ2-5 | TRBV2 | CASSPNGGLRGTQYF
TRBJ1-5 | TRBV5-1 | CASSLGEQQPQHF
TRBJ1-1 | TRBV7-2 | CASSLGTEAFF
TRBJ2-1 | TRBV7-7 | CASSLPGSNEQFF
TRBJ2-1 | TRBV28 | CASSANSLSSYNEQFF
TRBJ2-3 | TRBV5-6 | CASRSYGTSGGFSTDTQYF
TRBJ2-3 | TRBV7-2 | CASSSNTDTQYF
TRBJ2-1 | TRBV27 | CASRANRGPPDNEQFF
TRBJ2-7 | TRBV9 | CASSPRASGGAGEQYF
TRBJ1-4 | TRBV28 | CASSQTGGGEKLFF
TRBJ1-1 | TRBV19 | CASSISGGLSNTEAFF
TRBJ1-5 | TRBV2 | CASSEMGMVGQPQHF
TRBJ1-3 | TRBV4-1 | CASSPWTGMISSGNTIYF
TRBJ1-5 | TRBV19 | CASTKDRLSNQPQHF
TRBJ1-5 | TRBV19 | CASVTALPYSNQPQHF
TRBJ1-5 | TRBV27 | CASSVQGPVMDQPQHF
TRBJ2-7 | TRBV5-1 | CASSLGGYSYEQYF
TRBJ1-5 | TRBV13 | CASSLRGPGSNQPQHF
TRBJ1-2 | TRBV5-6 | CASSQDRGPNYGYTF
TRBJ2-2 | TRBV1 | CTVNAWLYTGELFF
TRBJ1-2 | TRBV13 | CASSLRALEHGYTF
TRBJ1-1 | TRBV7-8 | CASSLGSYEAFF
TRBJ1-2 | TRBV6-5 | CASSPLRTGFSGYTF
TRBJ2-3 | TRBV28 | CASSLVGQGVDTQYF
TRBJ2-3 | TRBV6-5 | CASSSGTGVGTDTQYF
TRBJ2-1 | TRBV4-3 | CASSQKKLVASGYTSSYNEQFF
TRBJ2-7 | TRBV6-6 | CASSPGQGRYEQYF
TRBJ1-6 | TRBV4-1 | CASSQDPRVITLHF
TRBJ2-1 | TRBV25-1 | CASSEYSLSNEQFF
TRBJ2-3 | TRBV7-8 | CASSLRVSPTSTDTQYF
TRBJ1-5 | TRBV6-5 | CASSSTRDQPQHF
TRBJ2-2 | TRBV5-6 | CASSFYSTGELFF
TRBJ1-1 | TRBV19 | CASSEGGRGRIEAFF